These 31 T cell receptor beta chains originate from one sample sequenced in a study of T-cell reconstitution after alpha-beta-depleted transplantation in children. Library preparation (for TCRbeta) was performed with unique molecular identifiers. TCRdb ran MiXCR on the PCR reads and lists one entry per CDR3 protein. The sample has hundreds of thousands of distinct CDR3 sequences; approximately 9% are singletons. The source was PBMCs from the stem cell graft donor, collected from the stem cell graft. These receptors all stem from a human donor who donated a stem cell graft to a child with acute lymphoblastic leukemia.

This clonotype was recorded a few times. The chain joins TRBV12-3 or TRBV12-4 to TRBJ2-1, with D possibly being TRBD1 (5 bases). The CDR3 loop spans 14 amino acids. The germline V and J ends were trimmed by 4 bases and 5 bases, with 12 bases remaining between them. The CDR3 coding sequence is TGTGCCAGCAGTTCGTTCAGGACAAACAATGAGCAGTTCTTC. Translating it yields CASSSFRTNNEQFF.

This clonotype was seen at least ten times. The chain is built from TRBV5-1 and TRBJ2-4; 7 positions match TRBD1. Germline-derived CDR1 and CDR2 are SGHRS and YFSETQ. The V and J ends lost 4 bases and 6 bases, in that order; junction bases with no gene match: 10. The CDR3 contains 15 residues. CDR3 in amino acids: CASSEGAIEGNIQYF. In DNA form, the CDR3 reads TGCGCCAGCAGCGAGGGGGCGATCGAGGGAAACATTCAGTACTTC. The complete variable domain, with remaining parts taken from reference TRBV5-1 and TRBJ2-4, reads KAGVTQTPRYLIKTRGQQVTLSCSPISGHRSVSWYQQTPGQGLQFLFEYFSETQRNKGNFPGRFSGRQFSNSRSEMNVSTLELGDSALYLCASSEGAIEGNIQYFGAGTRLSVL.

To note about this clonotype: This may come from a read error, since a much larger clone is one base off. Here the CDR3 reads CATSPPRGDTQYF. CDR3 DNA sequence: TGTGCCACCAGTCCCCCTAGAGGAGATACGCAGTATTTT. This chain joins TRBV10-3 and TRBJ2-3; the D is unclear. The V gene's germline CDR1 is ENHRY and CDR2 SYGVKD. The CDR3 covers 13 residues.

The chain combines TRBV11-1 with TRBJ1-5, with unresolved D. CDR1 and CDR2 (germline): SGHAT, FQDESV (reference sequence). V was trimmed by 4 bases and J by 1 base, leaving 23 bases between them. CDR3 size: 19 residues. The CDR3 region has the DNA TGTGCCAGCAGCTCTACCTTAGGGCCGGGTCCACGGAGCAATCAGCCCCAGCATTTT. This gives the protein CASSSTLGPGPRSNQPQHF. The full variable domain, with the rest looked up from reference TRBV11-1 and TRBJ1-5, is EAEVAQSPRYKITEKSQAVAFWCDPISGHATLYWYRQILGQGPELLVQFQDESVVDDSQLPKDRFSAERLKGVDSTLKIQPAELGDSAMYLCASSSTLGPGPRSNQPQHFGDGTRLSIL.

This clonotype was observed a few times. The chain recombines TRBV10-3 with TRBJ2-7; D might be TRBD1 (6 bases). V gave up 10 bases and J gave up 0 bases, with 16 bases separating them. In germline, CDR1 is ENHRY, CDR2 SYGVKD. The CDR3 runs 14 residues. CDR3 coding DNA: TGTGCCACCGAAAGGGAAGGGGGCTCCTACGAGCAGTACTTC. It is translated as CATEREGGSYEQYF.

The chain uses TRBV7-2 and TRBJ2-5, with 11 bases aligning to TRBD2. Trimming at V came to 5 bases and at J to 0 bases, leaving 8 bases not matched to a gene. Per the germline V gene, CDR1 is SGHTA and CDR2 is FQGNSA. The CDR3 runs 17 residues. The DNA of the CDR3 is TGTGCCAGCAGCGTTAGCGGGGGGGTTTCGTACCAAGAGACCCAGTACTTC. This translates into CASSVSGGVSYQETQYF. The whole variable domain, remainder taken from reference TRBV7-2 and TRBJ2-5, is GAGVSQSPSNKVTEKGKDVELRCDPISGHTALYWYRQSLGQGLEFLIYFQGNSAPDKSGLPSDRFSAERTGGSVSTLTIQRTQQEDSAVYLCASSVSGGVSYQETQYFGPGTRLLVL.

The rearrangement joins TRBV3-1 to TRBJ2-3, with unresolved D. The V and J ends lost 1 base and 6 bases respectively, with 8 bases between them. This CDR3 has 13 amino acids. Germline CDR1 reads LGHDT; CDR2 reads YNNKEL (reference sequence). The CDR3: CASSQVTGDTQYF. DNA for the CDR3: TGTGCCAGCAGCCAAGTAACCGGGGATACGCAGTATTTT.

This clonotype appeared a few times. The V gene is TRBV11-2, the J gene TRBJ1-5; D is ambiguous. CDR1 and CDR2 from the germline V gene are SGHAT and FQNNGV. V shed 7 bases and J shed 4 bases, with 8 bases lying between them. The CDR3 covers 12 residues. This chain's CDR3 is CASKTRNQPQHF. The CDR3 nucleotides are TGTGCCAGCAAAACCAGGAATCAGCCCCAGCATTTT.

This rearrangement joins TRBV12-3 or TRBV12-4 to TRBJ2-4, with 9 bases fitting TRBD1. This CDR3 comprises 14 residues. The ends lost 6 bases at V and 8 bases at J; junction bases unmatched: 8. The CDR3 protein is CASSRTGELDIQYF. In nucleotides, the CDR3 is TGTGCCAGCAGCCGGACAGGGGAATTGGACATTCAGTACTTC.

This clonotype occurred many times. This chain links TRBV29-1 with TRBJ2-3; 7 bases fit TRBD1. V lost 3 bases and J lost 3; bases outside the gene matches: 6. The CDR3 totals 14 residues. Germline values: CDR1 SQVTM, CDR2 ANQGSEA. In DNA, the CDR3 is TGCAGCGTTGATAGTGGCAGGGGGACAGATACGCAGTATTTT. This sequence encodes CSVDSGRGTDTQYF.

Here the CDR3 reads CASNNVQGASESNPYNSPLHF. Written as DNA, the CDR3 is TGTGCCAGCAATAATGTACAGGGGGCGTCGGAAAGTAACCCCTATAATTCACCCCTCCACTTT. The gene calls are TRBV6-4 and TRBJ1-6; 9 nucleotides line up with TRBD1. CDR1 is MRHNA, CDR2 SNTAGT, per germline. This CDR3 has 21 amino acids. With 7 bases clipped from V and 2 bases from J, the junction kept 21 bases outside the gene matches.

The gene calls are TRBV6-5 and TRBJ2-2; 8 nucleotides match TRBD1. The CDR3 has 16 residues. V lost 4 bases and J lost 2; bases outside the gene matches: 6. In germline, CDR1 is MNHEY, CDR2 SVGAGI. Here the CDR3 reads CASSSRTGTNTGELFF. Here the CDR3 DNA reads TGTGCCAGCAGTTCCCGGACAGGGACCAACACCGGGGAGCTGTTTTTT.

A few counts support this clonotype. This chain joins TRBV6-2 or TRBV6-3 and TRBJ1-5, with D perhaps matching TRBD1 (5 bases). Trimming removed 2 bases from V and 9 bases from J, with 14 bases in between. This CDR3 contains 14 residues. CDR1 MNHEY and CDR2 SVGEGT come from the germline V gene. The CDR3 spells CASSYAGGEWPQHF. CDR3 bases: TGTGCCAGCAGTTACGCCGGGGGTGAGTGGCCCCAGCATTTT.

The table lists this clonotype with many counts. This sequence joins TRBV3-1 and TRBJ2-3; 10 bases are a match to TRBD1. Germline V gene sequence: CDR1 LGHDT, CDR2 YNNKEL (reference sequence). The CDR3 runs to 16 residues. V lost 1 base and J lost 4; bases outside the gene matches: 5. CDR3 amino acids: CASSQGGTGVPDTQYF. CDR3 coding DNA: TGTGCCAGCAGCCAAGGCGGGACAGGGGTTCCAGATACGCAGTATTTT.

This clonotype was detected many times. The chain links TRBV10-3 to TRBJ2-1; D call uncertain. This CDR3 has 11 residues. Germline V gives CDR1 ENHRY, CDR2 SYGVKD. Between the trimmed V and J ends, which lost 0 bases and 9 bases, there was a span of 3 bases. This chain's CDR3 is CAISESREQFF. As DNA, the CDR3 is TGTGCCATCAGTGAGTCACGTGAGCAGTTCTTC.

There are a few counts of this clonotype. The genes are TRBV27 and TRBJ2-7; 7 bases agree with TRBD1. V trimming: 5 bases; J trimming: 1 base; junction bases outside the gene matches: 8. This CDR3 has 15 amino acids. Germline assignment: CDR1 MNHEY and CDR2 SMNVEV (reference sequence). CDR3 sequence (DNA): TGTGCCAGCAGTCCCTCCGGGACAGAATCCTACGAGCAGTACTTC. Amino acid sequence: CASSPSGTESYEQYF.

The CDR3 coding sequence is TGTGCCAGCAGCTCCCCGACAGGGTCTGGAAACACCATATATTTT. This sequence encodes CASSSPTGSGNTIYF. The chain recombines TRBV5-6 with TRBJ1-3; 7 nucleotides align to TRBD1. Trimming at V came to 3 bases and at J to 1 base, leaving 4 bases not matched to a gene. The CDR3 is made up of 15 amino acids. Germline CDR1 and CDR2: SGHDT and YYEEEE.

This clonotype was found a few times. Sequence at one end of the junction differs from germline and may be a read error. The chain has TRBV27 and TRBJ2-1; TRBD2 might be the D (8 bases). Germline CDR1 MNHEY, CDR2 SMNVEV (reference sequence). The CDR3 runs 15 residues. The CDR3 region is CASSFSGGQYNEQFF. CDR3 DNA: TGTGCTAGCAGTTTCAGCGGGGGACAGTACAATGAGCAGTTCTTC.

This clonotype was seen a few times. The chain carries TRBV5-5 and TRBJ1-3; no clear D. Looked up from germline, CDR1 is SGHKS and CDR2 is YYEKEE (reference sequence). The CDR3 runs 13 residues. The V end was cut by 2 bases, the J end by 11 bases, with 14 bases between. The CDR3 is CASSFGNEGAIYF. For the CDR3, the DNA is TGTGCCAGCAGCTTTGGAAATGAAGGAGCCATATATTTT.

This clonotype was counted at least ten times. The chain couples TRBV5-5 to TRBJ1-2; no firm D call. The CDR3 runs to 13 residues. Between the trimmed V and J ends, which lost 3 bases and 2 bases, there was a span of 8 bases. CDR1 SGHKS and CDR2 YYEKEE come from the germline V gene (reference sequence). CDR3 nucleotides: TGTGCCAGCAGCTCCCCCGACAACTATGGCTACACCTTC. Amino acids: CASSSPDNYGYTF.

The rearrangement uses TRBV7-2 and TRBJ2-5; 9 nucleotides agree with TRBD2. Germline CDR1 and CDR2: SGHTA and FQGNSA. V lost 2 bases and J lost 1; bases outside the gene matches: 5. The CDR3 contains 16 residues. The CDR3 bases are TGTGCCAGCAGCTTATTTGGGCGGGGGGGCCAAGAGACCCAGTACTTC. Protein sequence: CASSLFGRGGQETQYF.

The V call is TRBV6-5, the J call TRBJ1-3; 10 bases line up with TRBD1. Looked up from germline, CDR1 is MNHEY and CDR2 is SVGAGI. The CDR3 has 19 amino acids. V trimming: 0 bases; J trimming: 7 bases; junction bases outside the gene matches: 15. Here the CDR3 reads CASSYSRAVFSDRGNTIYF. The CDR3 DNA sequence: TGTGCCAGCAGTTACTCGCGTGCGGTCTTTTCGGACAGGGGGAACACCATATATTTT.

The chain recombines TRBV7-2 with TRBJ2-3; D might be TRBD2 (6 bases). Germline CDR1 is SGHTA and CDR2 is FQGNSA. The CDR3 is made up of 18 amino acids. With 0 bases removed from V and 0 bases from J, the gap between germline ends came to 16 bases. The CDR3 protein is CASSLAKRIGGSTDTQYF. In DNA form, the CDR3 reads TGTGCCAGCAGCTTAGCCAAGCGTATCGGGGGTAGCACAGATACGCAGTATTTT.

Comment on this clonotype: This may come from a read error, since a much larger clone is one base off. Since no conserved phenylalanine or tryptophan closes the CDR3, a read error is the likely cause. Because the CDR3's place on the DNA is in doubt, the DNA is left out and the CDR3 is given as listed by TCRdb. The chain couples TRBV7-2 to TRBJ2-7; the D call TRBD2 from the table was never checked on the DNA. The CDR3 comprises 11 residues, both ends counted. The germline V gene has CDR1 SGHTA and CDR2 FQGNSA. This chain's CDR3 is CASSFSGPYHL.

This clonotype was seen more than once but under ten times. CDR3 in amino acids: CASSVTQGASEAFF. CDR3 bases: TGTGCCAGCAGCGTAACCCAGGGGGCTTCTGAAGCTTTCTTT. The rearrangement joins TRBV9 to TRBJ1-1; 8 bases align to TRBD1. V was pared by 1 base and J by 6 bases, with 5 bases of the junction left unmatched. Germline CDR1 and CDR2: SGDLS and YYNGEE. CDR3 size: 14 residues.

This clonotype was observed a handful of times. The chain recombines TRBV7-8 with TRBJ1-1; D is undetermined. The V and J ends lost 6 bases and 7 bases respectively, with 12 bases between them. Germline V gene data show CDR1 as SGHVS and CDR2 as FQNEAQ. The CDR3 spans 12 residues. The CDR3 here is CASRKTRSEAFF. The CDR3, as DNA: TGTGCCAGCAGGAAAACAAGGAGTGAAGCTTTCTTT. The full variable domain, completed using reference TRBV7-8 and TRBJ1-1, is GAGVSQSPRYKVAKRGQDVALRCDPISGHVSLFWYQQALGQGPEFLTYFQNEAQLDKSGLPSDRFFAERPEGSVSTLKIQRTQQEDSAVYLCASRKTRSEAFFGQGTRLTVV.

This clonotype was counted a few times. This chain links TRBV3-1 with TRBJ2-5; the match to TRBD2 covers 8 bases. V lost 1 base, J lost 4 bases, and 14 bases stayed unmatched. The CDR3 totals 18 residues. Germline values: CDR1 LGHDT, CDR2 YNNKEL (reference sequence). This chain's CDR3 is CASSQGKGLGKTLETQYF. The CDR3 bases are TGTGCCAGCAGCCAAGGGAAGGGACTAGGGAAGACTCTAGAGACCCAGTACTTC.

V usage is TRBV12-3 or TRBV12-4 and J usage is TRBJ2-3; 9 bases match TRBD2. This CDR3 is 17 amino acids long. The ends lost 0 bases at V and 2 bases at J; junction bases unmatched: 6. The CDR3, as DNA: TGTGCCAGCAGTTTAGCGCGGCTAGCGGGGAACACAGATACGCAGTATTTT. Translated: CASSLARLAGNTDTQYF.

This clonotype was recorded at least ten times. The chain carries TRBV10-3 and TRBJ2-5, with D possibly matching TRBD2 (6 bases). CDR1 is ENHRY, CDR2 SYGVKD, per germline. Trimming cost V 10 bases and J 4 bases, with 16 bases left between them. There are 13 residues in the CDR3. The CDR3 region is CATTRGARETQYF. The DNA of the CDR3 is TGTGCCACCACGCGCGGGGCACGAGAGACCCAGTACTTC.

This clonotype was recorded at least ten times. The chain joins TRBV12-3 or TRBV12-4 to TRBJ1-6; D may be TRBD1 (5 bases). V lost 7 bases to trimming and J lost 8 bases, with 9 bases between them. The CDR3 covers 12 residues. CDR3 DNA sequence: TGTGCCAGCAATGCCAGGGATTCACCCCTCCACTTT. This encodes CASNARDSPLHF.

This clonotype was detected many times. The chain recombines TRBV2 with TRBJ2-1; D is perhaps TRBD1 (5 bases). V was clipped by 4 bases and J by 3 bases, with 7 bases between them. The CDR3 length is 13 residues. Germline V gene lookup returns CDR1 SNHLY and CDR2 FYNNEI. CDR3 nucleotides: TGTGCCAGCAGTGGGACACTCTACAATGAGCAGTTCTTC. This translates into CASSGTLYNEQFF.